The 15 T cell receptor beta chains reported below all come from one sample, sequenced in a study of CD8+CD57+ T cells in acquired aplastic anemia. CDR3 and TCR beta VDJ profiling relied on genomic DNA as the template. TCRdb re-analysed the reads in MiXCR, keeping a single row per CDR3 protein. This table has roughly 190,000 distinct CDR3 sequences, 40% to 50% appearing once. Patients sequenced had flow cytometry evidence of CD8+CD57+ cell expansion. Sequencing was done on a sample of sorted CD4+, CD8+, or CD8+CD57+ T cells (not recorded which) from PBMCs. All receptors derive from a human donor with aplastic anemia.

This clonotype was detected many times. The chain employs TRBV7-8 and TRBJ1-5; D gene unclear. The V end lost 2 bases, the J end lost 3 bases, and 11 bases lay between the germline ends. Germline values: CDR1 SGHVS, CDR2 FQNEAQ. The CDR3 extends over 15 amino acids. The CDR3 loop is CASSLIRRSNQPQHF. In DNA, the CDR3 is TGTGCCAGCAGCTTAATCCGTAGGTCCAATCAGCCCCAGCATTTT.

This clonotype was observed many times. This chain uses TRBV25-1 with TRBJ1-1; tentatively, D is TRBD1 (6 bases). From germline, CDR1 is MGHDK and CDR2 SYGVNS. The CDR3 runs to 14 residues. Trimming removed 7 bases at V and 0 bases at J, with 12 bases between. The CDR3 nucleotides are TGTGCCAGCATGGACAGCCCCATGAACACTGAAGCTTTCTTT. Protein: CASMDSPMNTEAFF.

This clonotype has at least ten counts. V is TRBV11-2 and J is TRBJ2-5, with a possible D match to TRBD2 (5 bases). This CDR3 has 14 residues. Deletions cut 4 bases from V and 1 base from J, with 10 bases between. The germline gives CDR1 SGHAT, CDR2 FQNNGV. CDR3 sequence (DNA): TGTGCCAGCAGCTCTCGGAGGACCCAAGAGACCCAGTACTTC. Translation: CASSSRRTQETQYF.

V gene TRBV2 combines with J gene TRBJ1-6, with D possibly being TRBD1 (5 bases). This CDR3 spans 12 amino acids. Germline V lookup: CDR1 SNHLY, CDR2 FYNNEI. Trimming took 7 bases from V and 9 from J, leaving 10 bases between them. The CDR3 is CASKQGGSPLHF. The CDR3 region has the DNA TGTGCCAGCAAGCAGGGCGGTTCACCCCTCCACTTT.

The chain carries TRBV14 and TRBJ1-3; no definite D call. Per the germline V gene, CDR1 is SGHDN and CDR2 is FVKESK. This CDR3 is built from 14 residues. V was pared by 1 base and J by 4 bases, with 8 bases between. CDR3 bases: TGTGCCAGCAGCCAAGTACTAGGCGGAAACACCATATATTTT. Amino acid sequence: CASSQVLGGNTIYF.

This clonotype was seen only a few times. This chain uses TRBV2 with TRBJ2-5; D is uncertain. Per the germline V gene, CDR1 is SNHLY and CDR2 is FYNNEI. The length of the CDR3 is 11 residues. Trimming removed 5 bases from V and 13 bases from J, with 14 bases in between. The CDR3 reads CASSLDPSGYF. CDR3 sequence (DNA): TGTGCCAGCAGTCTCGACCCCTCCGGGTACTTC.

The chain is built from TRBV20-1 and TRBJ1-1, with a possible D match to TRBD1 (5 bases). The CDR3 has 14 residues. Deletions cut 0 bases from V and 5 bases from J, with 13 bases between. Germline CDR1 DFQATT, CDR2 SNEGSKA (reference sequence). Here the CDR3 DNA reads TGCAGTGCTAGAGACGTGCGGGGCGGTACTGAAGCTTTCTTT. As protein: CSARDVRGGTEAFF.

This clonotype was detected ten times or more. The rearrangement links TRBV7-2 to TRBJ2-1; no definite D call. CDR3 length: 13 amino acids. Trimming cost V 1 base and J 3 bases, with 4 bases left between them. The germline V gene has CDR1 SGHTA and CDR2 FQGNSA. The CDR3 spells CASSLGIYNEQFF. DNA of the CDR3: TGTGCCAGCAGCTTAGGAATCTACAATGAGCAGTTCTTC.

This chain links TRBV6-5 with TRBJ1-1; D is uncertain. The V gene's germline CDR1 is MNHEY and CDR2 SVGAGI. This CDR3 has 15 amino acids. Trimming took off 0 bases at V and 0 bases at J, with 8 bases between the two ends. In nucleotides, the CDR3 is TGTGCCAGCAGTTACTCAACGGACGTGAACACTGAAGCTTTCTTT. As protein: CASSYSTDVNTEAFF.

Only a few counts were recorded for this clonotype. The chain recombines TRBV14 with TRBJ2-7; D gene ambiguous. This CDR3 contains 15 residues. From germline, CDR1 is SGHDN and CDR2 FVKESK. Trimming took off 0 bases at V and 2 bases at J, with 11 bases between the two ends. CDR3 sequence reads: CASSQEYQSPYEQYF. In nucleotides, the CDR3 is TGTGCCAGCAGCCAAGAGTACCAGAGCCCCTACGAGCAGTACTTC.

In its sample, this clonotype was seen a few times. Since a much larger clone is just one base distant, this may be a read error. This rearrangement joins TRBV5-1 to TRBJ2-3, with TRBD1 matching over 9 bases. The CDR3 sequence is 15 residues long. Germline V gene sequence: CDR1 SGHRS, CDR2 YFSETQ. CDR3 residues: CASNQQGAKTGTQYF. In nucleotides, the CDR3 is TGCGCCAGCAACCAACAGGGGGCTAAGACAGGTACGCAGTATTTT.

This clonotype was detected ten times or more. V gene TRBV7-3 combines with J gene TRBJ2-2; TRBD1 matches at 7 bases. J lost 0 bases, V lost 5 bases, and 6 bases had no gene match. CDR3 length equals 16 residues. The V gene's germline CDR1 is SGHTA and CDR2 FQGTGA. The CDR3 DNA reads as TGTGCCAGCAGCCGCCTGGGGACAGCGAACACCGGGGAGCTGTTTTTT. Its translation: CASSRLGTANTGELFF.

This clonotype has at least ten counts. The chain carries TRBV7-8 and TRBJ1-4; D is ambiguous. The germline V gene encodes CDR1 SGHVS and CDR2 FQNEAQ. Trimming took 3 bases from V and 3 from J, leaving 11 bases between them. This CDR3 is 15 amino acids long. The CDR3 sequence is CASSFGVWANEKLFF. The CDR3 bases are TGTGCCAGCAGCTTCGGGGTTTGGGCTAATGAAAAACTGTTTTTT.

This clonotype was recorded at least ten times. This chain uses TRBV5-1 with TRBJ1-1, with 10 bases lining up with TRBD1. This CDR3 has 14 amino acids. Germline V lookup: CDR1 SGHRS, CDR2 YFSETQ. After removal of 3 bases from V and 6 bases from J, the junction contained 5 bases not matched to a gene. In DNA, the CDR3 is TGCGCCAGCAGCTATCGACAGGGGGCAGCTGAAGCTTTCTTT. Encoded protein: CASSYRQGAAEAFF.

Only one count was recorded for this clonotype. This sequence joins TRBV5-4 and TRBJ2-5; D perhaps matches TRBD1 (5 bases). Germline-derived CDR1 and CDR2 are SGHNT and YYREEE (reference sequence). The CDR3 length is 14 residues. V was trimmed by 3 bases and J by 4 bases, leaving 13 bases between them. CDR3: CASSSLGETETQYF. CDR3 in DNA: TGTGCCAGCAGCTCTCTAGGGGAAACAGAGACCCAGTACTTC.